The 29 T cell receptor beta chains below come from one sample, sequenced in a study of tumor and adjacent non-tumor tissue in lung cancer. RNA was extracted from bulk tissue without any cell sorting. TCRbeta libraries were built with three rounds of nested PCR, modified from ARM-PCR. TCRdb re-analysed the multiplex PCR reads in MiXCR, keeping a single row per CDR3 protein. The sample consists of tens of thousands of distinct CDR3 sequences, under 85% of them appearing once. Material: lung tumor tissue. These receptor sequences come from a woman between 50 and 59 years old with non-small cell lung cancer.

This sequence joins TRBV11-2 and TRBJ2-3, with a possible D match to TRBD2 (5 bases). V was trimmed by 2 bases and J by 11 bases, leaving 14 bases between them. The V gene's germline CDR1 is SGHAT and CDR2 FQNNGV. This CDR3 has 13 residues. CDR3 coding DNA: TGTGCCAGCAGCTTAATCATTGGAGGCGTGCAGTATTTT. Amino acid sequence: CASSLIIGGVQYF.

Remarks on this clonotype: Relative to the germline gene, one junction end is altered; a read error may explain this. V and J are TRBV6-6 and TRBJ2-3; perhaps TRBD1 as D (5 bases). The germline V gene encodes CDR1 MNHNY and CDR2 SVGAGI (reference sequence). The CDR3 is made up of 14 amino acids. CDR3 sequence reads: CANTAQGHTDTHYF. In nucleotides, the CDR3 is TGTGCCAACACTGCCCAGGGTCACACAGATACGCATTATTTT.

Notes on this clonotype: One junction end does not reproduce the germline sequence, and a read error may be involved. The chain links TRBV10-2 to TRBJ1-4, with D perhaps TRBD1 (6 bases). This CDR3 has 15 amino acids. Germline V CDR1 and CDR2: WSHSY, SAAADI. In DNA, the CDR3 is TGCACCAGCAGTGATTTTGGGGGCCGGGACGAAAAACTGTTTTTT. Protein: CTSSDFGGRDEKLFF.

About this clonotype itself: At one end the junction does not follow the germline gene, possibly because of a read error. This rearrangement joins TRBV11-2 to TRBJ2-5; TRBD2 agrees at 8 bases. CDR3 length: 16 amino acids. Germline V CDR1 and CDR2: SGHAT, FQNNGV. CDR3 bases: TGCGCCAGCAGCCCCAGAACCAGGACTAGCCTGGAGACCCAGTACTTC. Translated: CASSPRTRTSLETQYF.

As for this clonotype: Relative to the germline gene, one junction end is altered; a read error may explain this. The gene calls are TRBV29-1 and TRBJ2-2; D might be TRBD1 (6 bases). This CDR3 is 15 amino acids long. CDR1 is SQVTM and CDR2 is ANQGSEA in the germline V gene. CDR3 in amino acids: CIVRDPDRDTGELFF. Here the CDR3 DNA reads TGCATCGTTAGGGACCCGGACAGAGACACCGGGGAGCTCTTTTTT.

Many counts were recorded for this clonotype. The chain employs TRBV30 and TRBJ2-3, with D uncertain. The CDR3 consists of 11 residues. Trimming removed 2 bases at V and 4 bases at J, with 4 bases between. Germline assignment: CDR1 GTSNPN and CDR2 SVGIG (reference sequence). The chain's CDR3 is CAWSRADTQYF. The CDR3 region has the DNA TGTGCCTGGAGTAGGGCAGATACGCAGTATTTT.

The J gene is TRBJ2-7, the V gene TRBV5-4; 7 bases are a match to TRBD1. Trimming at V came to 8 bases and at J to 2 bases, leaving 7 bases not matched to a gene. The germline V gene encodes CDR1 SGHNT and CDR2 YYREEE (reference sequence). CDR3 length: 13 amino acids. CDR3 DNA: TGTGCCAGTAACATGGGACAGACCTACGAGCAGTACTTC. Protein: CASNMGQTYEQYF. Together with reference TRBV5-4 and TRBJ2-7, the CDR3 gives the full variable domain: ETGVTQSPTHLIKTRGQQVTLRCSSQSGHNTVSWYQQALGQGPQFIFQYYREEENGRGNFPPRFSGLQFPNYSSELNVNALELDDSALYLCASNMGQTYEQYFGPGTRLTVT.

This clonotype was recorded at least ten times. V gene TRBV10-1 combines with J gene TRBJ2-1; D gene unclear. With 3 bases removed from V and 8 bases from J, the gap between germline ends came to 17 bases. There are 15 residues in the CDR3. Germline V gives CDR1 WNHNN, CDR2 SYGVQD (reference sequence). The CDR3 nucleotides are TGCGCCAGCAGTGAAAATACCGGGTCTTGGGATGAGCAGTTCTTC. Protein: CASSENTGSWDEQFF.

About this clonotype itself: The junction shows a germline mismatch at one end, possibly a read error. The chain has TRBV20-1 and TRBJ2-1, with 8 bases matching TRBD2. Per germline, CDR1 DFQATT and CDR2 SNEGSKA (reference sequence). CDR3 length equals 16 residues. CDR3 in amino acids: CSAPPPPTSGGNDQFF. The CDR3 bases are TGCAGTGCTCCCCCTCCCCCTACTAGCGGCGGGAATGACCAGTTCTTC.

This clonotype was picked up one time. The chain links TRBV4-2 to TRBJ1-5; D uncertain. Trimming cost V 1 base and J 7 bases, with 8 bases left between them. The CDR3 is 13 residues long. CDR1 LGHNA and CDR2 YNFKEQ come from the germline V gene. CDR3 bases: TGTGCCAGCAGCCAAGGCCAAGTGCAGCCCCAGCATTTT. It codes for CASSQGQVQPQHF.

This clonotype occurred once. A single base separates this from a much larger clone, so it may be a read error. The chain uses TRBV6-4 and TRBJ1-2; no clear D. Germline V CDR1 and CDR2: MRHNA, SNTAGT. V lost 0 bases, J lost 8 bases, and 16 bases lay in between. This CDR3 spans 15 amino acids. Here the CDR3 reads CASSDSAVPSGGYTF. The CDR3 DNA reads TGTGCCAGCAGTGACTCGGCCGTCCCTTCGGGGGGCTACACCTTC.

With regard to this clonotype: The CDR3 does not close with the conserved phenylalanine or tryptophan, likely indicating a read error. The chain recombines TRBV29-1 with TRBJ2-4, with D possibly TRBD2 on 5 matching bases. The CDR3 loop spans 16 amino acids. Germline V CDR1 and CDR2: SQVTM, ANQGSEA. The CDR3 nucleotides are TGCAGCATTGAAGATCGGGGTGGGCTAGCCAAAGACATTCAGTACTTA. It translates to CSIEDRGGLAKDIQYL.

As for this clonotype: The junction departs from the called germline gene at one end, perhaps through a read error. This chain joins TRBV5-1 and TRBJ2-7, with TRBD1 identical over 7 bases. CDR1 and CDR2 from the germline V gene are SGHRS and YFSETQ. The CDR3 spans 18 residues. CDR3 bases: TGCGCCAGCAGCCTGAGGGCCCTCCAGACAGGGATGCTAGAGGAGCGGTACTTC. It encodes CASSLRALQTGMLEERYF.

With regard to this clonotype: This CDR3 fails to terminate in the conserved phenylalanine or tryptophan, so it likely reflects a read error. The chain combines TRBV29-1 with TRBJ1-1; D uncertain. Looked up from germline, CDR1 is SQVTM and CDR2 is ANQGSEA. The V and J ends lost 4 bases and 4 bases respectively, with 13 bases between them. The CDR3 extends over 13 amino acids. The CDR3 here is CSVGGVSGTEAFI. The CDR3, as DNA: TGCAGCGTTGGCGGGGTCTCGGGCACTGAAGCTTTCATT.

Worth noting for this clonotype: One end of the junction does not line up with germline, which may come from a read error. V gene TRBV29-1 combines with J gene TRBJ2-7; the D gene is possibly TRBD2 (5 bases). CDR1 and CDR2 from the germline V gene are SQVTM and ANQGSEA. The CDR3 contains 12 residues. CDR3 DNA: TGCAGCGCTTTTACGGACTCCTACGAACAGTACTTC. This translates into CSAFTDSYEQYF.

With respect to this clonotype: This sequence may be a read error, since a much larger clone differs from it by one base. V gene TRBV28 combines with J gene TRBJ2-2, with TRBD1 identical over 10 bases. The junction had 7 bases not matched to a gene; V was cut back by 10 bases and J by 2 bases. Germline V gives CDR1 MDHEN, CDR2 SYDVKM. The length of the CDR3 is 15 residues. CDR3 protein: CANTTTGGNTGELFF. The CDR3, as DNA: TGTGCCAACACCACGACAGGGGGCAACACCGGGGAGCTGTTTTTT.

Notes on this clonotype: This is likely a read error, given that the CDR3 carries no conserved phenylalanine or tryptophan at its end. This rearrangement joins TRBV7-8 to TRBJ2-5, with 8 positions matching TRBD2. The CDR3 extends over 17 amino acids. Germline values: CDR1 SGHVS, CDR2 FQNEAQ. J lost 3 bases, V lost 1 base, and 10 bases had no gene match. CDR3 in amino acids: CASSLDRTGGSEETQYL. The CDR3 nucleotides read TGTGCCAGCAGCTTAGACCGGACGGGAGGGTCAGAAGAGACCCAGTACTTA.

This clonotype appeared many times. V and J are TRBV30 and TRBJ2-6, with 10 nucleotides matching TRBD1. This CDR3 region has 16 residues. The germline V gene has CDR1 GTSNPN and CDR2 SVGIG (reference sequence). The ends lost 3 bases at V and 1 base at J; junction bases unmatched: 3. CDR3 coding DNA: TGTGCCTGGAGCGGGACAGGGGAATCTGGGGCCAACGTCCTGACTTTC. Protein sequence: CAWSGTGESGANVLTF.

Comment on this clonotype: Mismatch with germline at one junction end may stem from a read error. The chain employs TRBV10-2 and TRBJ2-3, with D hard to call. This CDR3 has 11 residues. Germline values: CDR1 WSHSY, CDR2 SAAADI. The chain's CDR3 is CASSSVDMQYF. In DNA form, the CDR3 reads TGCGCCAGCAGTAGCGTAGATATGCAGTATTTT.

About this clonotype: In this CDR3 the conserved last residue, phenylalanine or tryptophan, is missing, so a read error is likely. The V call is TRBV6-5, the J call TRBJ2-4; D remains ambiguous. Per the germline V gene, CDR1 is MNHEY and CDR2 is SVGAGI. The CDR3 is 13 amino acids. The CDR3 DNA reads TGTGCCAGCGGTTACGGCTCACAAAACATTCAGTACATC. Translated, it gives CASGYGSQNIQYI.

On this clonotype itself: A clone one base away is much larger, so this may be a read error. The chain employs TRBV11-2 and TRBJ1-2; maybe TRBD1 (5 bases). CDR1 and CDR2 (germline): SGHAT, FQNNGV. Trimming stripped 10 bases from V and 8 bases from J, with 17 bases between. The CDR3 sequence is 12 residues long. The DNA of the CDR3 is TGTGCCATCGGGAAGTGGGGCATGGGCTACACCTTC. Protein sequence: CAIGKWGMGYTF.

A few counts support this clonotype. The chain combines TRBV24-1 with TRBJ2-3; 16 bases map to TRBD2. V lost 10 bases and J lost 6; bases outside the gene matches: 6. This CDR3 contains 15 residues. Germline V gene sequence: CDR1 KGHDR, CDR2 SFDVKD. CDR3 DNA sequence: TGTGCCACACACGGGACTAGCGGGAGGGGCGATACGCAGTATTTT. Its translation: CATHGTSGRGDTQYF.

The chain joins TRBV4-1 to TRBJ2-5; 8 bases are a match to TRBD1. The CDR3 extends over 15 amino acids. Germline V gene lookup returns CDR1 MGHRA and CDR2 YSYEKL. J lost 2 bases, V lost 4 bases, and 6 bases had no gene match. Here the CDR3 DNA reads TGCGCCAGCAGCCGTTTGGGACAGGCTCAAGAGACCCAGTACTTC. It codes for CASSRLGQAQETQYF.

As concerns this clonotype: A much larger clonotype is one base distant, so this may be a read error. This rearrangement joins TRBV20-1 to TRBJ1-5, with D possibly being TRBD1 (5 bases). The CDR3 length is 14 residues. From germline, CDR1 is DFQATT and CDR2 SNEGSKA (reference sequence). CDR3 nucleotides: TGCAGTGCTAGAGAGGGACGGATCAATCAGGCCCAGCATTTT. This sequence encodes CSAREGRINQAQHF.

This clonotype was seen just once. In this CDR3 the conserved last residue, phenylalanine or tryptophan, is missing, so a read error is likely. The V call is TRBV4-2, the J call TRBJ1-1, with D perhaps TRBD1 (6 bases). Germline V lookup: CDR1 LGHNA, CDR2 YNFKEQ. Trimming stripped 4 bases from V and 0 bases from J, with 12 bases between. The CDR3 contains 15 residues. CDR3 sequence reads: CASSPRTDMNTEAFS. The CDR3 DNA reads as TGTGCCAGCAGCCCGAGGACAGACATGAACACTGAAGCTTTCTCT.

About this clonotype: The CDR3 does not close with the conserved phenylalanine or tryptophan, likely indicating a read error. The genes are TRBV5-1 and TRBJ2-1; either TRBD1 or TRBD2 may fit D (5 bases each). This CDR3 comprises 16 residues. The V gene's germline CDR1 is SGHRS and CDR2 YFSETQ. CDR3 residues: CASSTGDYRGYNGQFL. DNA for the CDR3: TGCGCCAGCAGCACGGGTGACTACCGGGGCTACAATGGGCAGTTCCTC.

The gene calls are TRBV5-5 and TRBJ1-4; no firm D call. Germline-derived CDR1 and CDR2 are SGHKS and YYEKEE (reference sequence). There are 14 residues in the CDR3. This CDR3 is CTGTLSATREKLFF. CDR3 DNA: TGTACCGGCACCCTTTCCGCAACGAGGGAAAAACTGTTTTTT.

Remarks on this clonotype: The junction does not match germline at one end; this may be a read error. V usage is TRBV24-1 and J usage is TRBJ2-1; either TRBD1 or TRBD2 may supply D (6 bases each). This CDR3 is built from 19 residues. Germline V gives CDR1 KGHDR, CDR2 SFDVKD. The CDR3, as DNA: TGTGCCACCAGTGATGCTCCGGGACAAGCGGGCAGATCCTACAATAAGCAGTTCTTC. Residues: CATSDAPGQAGRSYNKQFF.

With respect to this clonotype: Sequence at one end of the junction differs from germline and may be a read error. V and J are TRBV6-6 and TRBJ1-1, with 8 bases aligning to TRBD1. Germline CDR1 MNHNY, CDR2 SVGAGI (reference sequence). This CDR3 spans 15 amino acids. The CDR3 here is CASIYRGRVNTEASF. In DNA form, the CDR3 reads TGTGCCAGTATCTACAGGGGGAGAGTGAACACTGAAGCTTCCTTT.